This T cell receptor (beta chain) emerged from a study of OX40 agonist ivuxolimab in advanced cancers. The table came from immunoSEQ multiplex PCR; TCRdb's copy has only in-frame clones and leaves some out. The table has roughly 97,000 clones, around 90% seen once; the top ten hold 0.65% to 0.95%. V lost 5 bases and J 4 bases, leaving 14 bases between the germline ends. This CDR3 spans 14 amino acids. Germline loops: CDR1 SGHAT, CDR2 FQDESV (reference sequence). Collection of blood occurred at baseline, at cycle 4 day 1, and at cycle 7 day 1. The material was CD4+ or CD8+ T cells sorted from blood, obtained in a trial of the OX40 agonist ivuxolimab. This receptor was obtained from an adult with an advanced solid tumor such as melanoma, head and neck, liver or kidney cancer. V gene TRBV11-1 combines with J gene TRBJ2-5; D gene ambiguous. CDR3 loop: CASSPERWRETQYF. For the CDR3, the DNA is TGTGCCAGCAGCCCAGAGCGATGGCGAGAGACCCAGTACTTC.